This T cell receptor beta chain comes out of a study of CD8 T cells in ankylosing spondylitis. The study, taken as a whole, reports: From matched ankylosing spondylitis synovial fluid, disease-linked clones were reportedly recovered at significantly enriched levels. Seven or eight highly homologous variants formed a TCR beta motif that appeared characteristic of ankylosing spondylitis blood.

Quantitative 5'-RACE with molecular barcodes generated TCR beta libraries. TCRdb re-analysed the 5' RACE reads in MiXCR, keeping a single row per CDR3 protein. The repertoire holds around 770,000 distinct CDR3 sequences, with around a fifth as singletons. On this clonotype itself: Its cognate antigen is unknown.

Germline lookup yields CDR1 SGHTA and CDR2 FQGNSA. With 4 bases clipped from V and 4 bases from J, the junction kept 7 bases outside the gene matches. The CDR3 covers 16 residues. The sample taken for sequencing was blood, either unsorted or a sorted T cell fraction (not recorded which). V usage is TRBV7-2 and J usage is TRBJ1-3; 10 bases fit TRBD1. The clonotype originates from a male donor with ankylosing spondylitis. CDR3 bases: TGTGCCAGCAGCTACAGACAGGGGGCTCGGGGAAACACCATATATTTT. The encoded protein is CASSYRQGARGNTIYF.